Listed below are T cell receptor beta chains from one sample, sequenced in a study of CD8 T cells in ankylosing spondylitis. MiXCR, run by TCRdb on the 5' RACE reads, gives a single entry per CDR3 protein. The table includes under 450,000 distinct CDR3 sequences, roughly 20% detected once. What was sequenced was blood, either unsorted or a sorted T cell fraction (not recorded which). The receptor set was obtained from a male donor with ankylosing spondylitis or in good health (not recorded which). CDR3s include the opening cysteine and the closing phenylalanine or tryptophan. The order of the fields is J gene, clone size, D gene, V gene, CDR3 protein, CDR3 DNA. D genes are given only for firm matches. For some rows the clone size is stated as once, few or many, or as a class when expanded; others skip it.

j_gene: TRBJ1-6; abundance: few; d_gene: TRBD1; v_gene: TRBV7-9; CDR3aa: CASSSDDRGGSPLHF; CDR3nt: TGTGCCAGCAGCTCCGACGACAGGGGCGGTTCACCCCTCCACTTT
j_gene: TRBJ1-1; abundance: few; d_gene: NA; v_gene: TRBV7-2; CDR3aa: CASSLEGSGAAFF; CDR3nt: TGTGCCAGCAGCTTAGAAGGGTCAGGGGCAGCTTTCTTT
j_gene: TRBJ2-2; abundance: NA; d_gene: NA; v_gene: TRBV20-1; CDR3aa: CSASFPNTGELFF; CDR3nt: TGCAGTGCTAGCTTCCCGAACACCGGGGAGCTGTTTTTT
j_gene: TRBJ2-7; abundance: NA; d_gene: TRBD1; v_gene: TRBV11-2; CDR3aa: CASSFRTGENYEQYF; CDR3nt: TGTGCCAGCAGCTTCAGGACAGGGGAGAACTACGAGCAGTACTTC
j_gene: TRBJ2-7; abundance: few; d_gene: NA; v_gene: TRBV4-1; CDR3aa: CASSQFLSSYEQYF; CDR3nt: TGCGCCAGCAGCCAATTCTTAAGCTCCTACGAGCAGTACTTC
j_gene: TRBJ2-7; abundance: few; d_gene: NA; v_gene: TRBV7-9; CDR3aa: CASSLGSRKDPNYEQYF; CDR3nt: TGTGCCAGCAGCTTAGGTTCGCGGAAAGATCCCAACTACGAGCAGTACTTC
j_gene: TRBJ1-4; abundance: NA; d_gene: NA; v_gene: TRBV15; CDR3aa: CATNDFVEATNEKLFF; CDR3nt: TGTGCCACCAATGATTTTGTGGAAGCAACTAATGAAAAACTGTTTTTT
j_gene: TRBJ2-1; abundance: NA; d_gene: NA; v_gene: TRBV5-1; CDR3aa: CASSLFPGTNEQFF; CDR3nt: TGCGCCAGCAGCTTGTTTCCGGGGACCAATGAGCAGTTCTTC
j_gene: TRBJ1-1; abundance: NA; d_gene: NA; v_gene: TRBV12-3/TRBV12-4; CDR3aa: CASSPGRGATEAFF; CDR3nt: TGTGCCAGCAGTCCGGGGCGGGGGGCAACTGAAGCTTTCTTT
j_gene: TRBJ2-1; abundance: NA; d_gene: TRBD2; v_gene: TRBV30; CDR3aa: CACSPSGGPGEQFF; CDR3nt: TGTGCCTGTTCACCGAGCGGGGGCCCCGGTGAGCAGTTCTTC
j_gene: TRBJ2-1; abundance: few; d_gene: TRBD2; v_gene: TRBV30; CDR3aa: CAWTRGVGNNEQFF; CDR3nt: TGTGCCTGGACCCGGGGGGTCGGAAACAATGAGCAGTTCTTC
j_gene: TRBJ2-7; abundance: NA; d_gene: NA; v_gene: TRBV5-8; CDR3aa: CASSTPEGDPYEQYF; CDR3nt: TGTGCCAGCAGCACCCCAGAAGGGGACCCCTACGAGCAGTACTTC
j_gene: TRBJ2-7; abundance: NA; d_gene: NA; v_gene: TRBV14; CDR3aa: CASSQDASGEYF; CDR3nt: TGTGCCAGCAGCCAAGATGCGTCAGGGGAGTACTTC
j_gene: TRBJ2-7; abundance: NA; d_gene: TRBD1; v_gene: TRBV6-5; CDR3aa: CASSFTPWGQGTYEQYF; CDR3nt: TGTGCCAGCAGTTTCACACCATGGGGACAGGGGACCTACGAGCAGTACTTC
j_gene: TRBJ2-1; abundance: NA; d_gene: TRBD2; v_gene: TRBV11-1; CDR3aa: CASSSRSSGGSSYNEQFF; CDR3nt: TGTGCCAGCAGCTCCCGGTCTAGCGGGGGGAGCTCCTACAATGAGCAGTTCTTC
j_gene: TRBJ2-7; abundance: few; d_gene: NA; v_gene: TRBV29-1; CDR3aa: CSVDYGGREQYF; CDR3nt: TGCAGCGTTGACTATGGCGGTCGCGAGCAGTACTTC
j_gene: TRBJ2-7; abundance: NA; d_gene: NA; v_gene: TRBV7-9; CDR3aa: CASSLAWGRPGEQYF; CDR3nt: TGTGCCAGCAGCTTAGCATGGGGGCGCCCCGGTGAGCAGTACTTC
j_gene: TRBJ2-5; abundance: NA; d_gene: TRBD1; v_gene: TRBV6-1; CDR3aa: CASSPTGGAGETQYF; CDR3nt: TGTGCCAGCAGTCCTACAGGGGGCGCTGGGGAGACCCAGTACTTC
j_gene: TRBJ2-3; abundance: NA; d_gene: NA; v_gene: TRBV7-9; CDR3aa: CASSPMLEVADTQYF; CDR3nt: TGTGCCAGCAGCCCAATGCTAGAGGTAGCAGATACGCAGTATTTT
j_gene: TRBJ2-1; abundance: NA; d_gene: TRBD2; v_gene: TRBV30; CDR3aa: CAWSGGYPKQTYNEQFF; CDR3nt: TGTGCCTGGTCCGGGGGGTACCCCAAGCAAACATACAATGAGCAGTTCTTC
j_gene: TRBJ2-7; abundance: NA; d_gene: NA; v_gene: TRBV20-1; CDR3aa: CSARDVGLVDEQYF; CDR3nt: TGCAGTGCTAGAGATGTGGGGTTGGTGGACGAGCAGTACTTC
j_gene: TRBJ2-2; abundance: NA; d_gene: NA; v_gene: TRBV6-1; CDR3aa: CASLPTMNTGELFF; CDR3nt: TGTGCCAGCCTCCCTACCATGAACACCGGGGAGCTGTTTTTT
j_gene: TRBJ2-1; abundance: NA; d_gene: NA; v_gene: TRBV19; CDR3aa: CASSIDGGAGRYNEQFF; CDR3nt: TGTGCCAGTAGTATAGATGGTGGGGCAGGGAGGTACAATGAGCAGTTCTTC
j_gene: TRBJ2-3; abundance: NA; d_gene: TRBD1; v_gene: TRBV20-1; CDR3aa: CSATPDREPTDTQYF; CDR3nt: TGCAGTGCAACTCCGGACAGGGAACCCACAGATACGCAGTATTTT
j_gene: TRBJ1-1; abundance: few; d_gene: NA; v_gene: TRBV2; CDR3aa: CASLARTYTEAFF; CDR3nt: TGTGCCAGCTTGGCCCGTACCTACACTGAAGCTTTCTTT
j_gene: TRBJ1-1; abundance: NA; d_gene: NA; v_gene: TRBV7-3; CDR3aa: CASSLGGSAEAFF; CDR3nt: TGTGCCAGCAGCTTAGGCGGCAGCGCTGAAGCTTTCTTT
j_gene: TRBJ2-5; abundance: few; d_gene: NA; v_gene: TRBV24-1; CDR3aa: CATSDLSGGTGETQYF; CDR3nt: TGTGCCACCAGTGATTTGAGCGGAGGGACGGGGGAGACCCAGTACTTC
j_gene: TRBJ1-5; abundance: few; d_gene: NA; v_gene: TRBV20-1; CDR3aa: CSARDTGEPNQPQHF; CDR3nt: TGCAGTGCTAGAGATACCGGGGAGCCCAATCAGCCCCAGCATTTT
j_gene: TRBJ2-5; abundance: NA; d_gene: TRBD2; v_gene: TRBV11-1; CDR3aa: CASSSTLGSGGDNNEETQYF; CDR3nt: TGTGCCAGCAGCTCGACCCTGGGTAGCGGGGGTGACAACAACGAGGAGACCCAGTACTTC
j_gene: TRBJ2-1; abundance: many; d_gene: NA; v_gene: TRBV5-6; CDR3aa: CASSLADREQFF; CDR3nt: TGTGCCAGCAGCTTGGCGGATCGTGAGCAGTTCTTC
j_gene: TRBJ2-2; abundance: NA; d_gene: NA; v_gene: TRBV7-9; CDR3aa: CASILTGRELFF; CDR3nt: TGTGCCAGCATCCTGACCGGACGGGAGCTGTTTTTT
j_gene: TRBJ2-1; abundance: few; d_gene: TRBD2; v_gene: TRBV29-1; CDR3aa: CSVPRGGDNEQFF; CDR3nt: TGCAGCGTTCCCCGGGGGGGGGACAATGAGCAGTTCTTC
j_gene: TRBJ1-4; abundance: NA; d_gene: TRBD1; v_gene: TRBV7-7; CDR3aa: CASSPDRATEKLFF; CDR3nt: TGTGCTAGCAGTCCCGACAGGGCGACAGAAAAACTGTTTTTT
j_gene: TRBJ2-3; abundance: few; d_gene: NA; v_gene: TRBV10-3; CDR3aa: CAITIADTDTQYF; CDR3nt: TGTGCCATCACAATAGCGGACACAGATACGCAGTATTTT
j_gene: TRBJ2-1; abundance: NA; d_gene: TRBD2; v_gene: TRBV4-1; CDR3aa: CASSPTSSAAYNEQFF; CDR3nt: TGCGCCAGCAGCCCGACTAGCTCGGCGGCCTACAATGAGCAGTTCTTC
j_gene: TRBJ2-3; abundance: few; d_gene: TRBD2; v_gene: TRBV11-1; CDR3aa: CASSSPGLADTDTQYF; CDR3nt: TGTGCCAGCAGCTCACCGGGACTAGCGGATACAGATACGCAGTATTTT
j_gene: TRBJ2-6; abundance: NA; d_gene: NA; v_gene: TRBV5-6; CDR3aa: CASSLEAGSPVLTF; CDR3nt: TGTGCCAGCAGCTTGGAAGCAGGGTCCCCCGTCCTGACTTTC
j_gene: TRBJ1-2; abundance: NA; d_gene: NA; v_gene: TRBV7-9; CDR3aa: CASSRRDGLYGYTF; CDR3nt: TGTGCCAGCAGCCGCCGGGACGGACTATATGGCTACACCTTC
j_gene: TRBJ2-3; abundance: few; d_gene: TRBD1; v_gene: TRBV24-1; CDR3aa: CATRSTGGETDTQYF; CDR3nt: TGTGCCACCAGATCGACAGGGGGTGAGACAGATACGCAGTATTTT
j_gene: TRBJ2-1; abundance: few; d_gene: TRBD1; v_gene: TRBV2; CDR3aa: CASRRLDRADEQFF; CDR3nt: TGTGCCAGCAGGAGATTGGACAGGGCCGATGAGCAGTTCTTC
j_gene: TRBJ2-5; abundance: few; d_gene: NA; v_gene: TRBV27; CDR3aa: CATSGARTETQYF; CDR3nt: TGTGCCACCTCGGGGGCACGGACGGAGACCCAGTACTTC
j_gene: TRBJ2-5; abundance: NA; d_gene: NA; v_gene: TRBV4-1; CDR3aa: CASSQVPSATTQYF; CDR3nt: TGCGCCAGCAGCCAAGTTCCATCGGCGACGACCCAGTACTTC
j_gene: TRBJ1-4; abundance: few; d_gene: NA; v_gene: TRBV2; CDR3aa: CASKGPSTNEKLFF; CDR3nt: TGTGCCAGTAAGGGACCCTCAACTAATGAAAAACTGTTTTTT
j_gene: TRBJ2-7; abundance: NA; d_gene: TRBD1; v_gene: TRBV9; CDR3aa: CASSVGGQGYEQYF; CDR3nt: TGTGCCAGCAGCGTAGGAGGACAGGGCTACGAGCAGTACTTC
j_gene: TRBJ2-5; abundance: NA; d_gene: TRBD2; v_gene: TRBV6-5; CDR3aa: CASSYSGAAQETQYF; CDR3nt: TGTGCCAGCAGTTACAGCGGGGCAGCCCAAGAGACCCAGTACTTC
j_gene: TRBJ2-5; abundance: NA; d_gene: NA; v_gene: TRBV7-9; CDR3aa: CASSTDSGGQETQYF; CDR3nt: TGTGCCAGCAGCACGGACAGTGGGGGACAAGAGACCCAGTACTTC
j_gene: TRBJ1-2; abundance: few; d_gene: NA; v_gene: TRBV20-1; CDR3aa: CSARGRDGSANYGYTF; CDR3nt: TGCAGTGCTAGAGGAAGGGACGGCTCAGCTAACTATGGCTACACCTTC
j_gene: TRBJ2-7; abundance: few; d_gene: TRBD1; v_gene: TRBV7-9; CDR3aa: CASSSQGTGAYEQYF; CDR3nt: TGTGCCAGCAGCTCACAAGGCACAGGGGCCTACGAGCAGTACTTC
j_gene: TRBJ1-5; abundance: few; d_gene: NA; v_gene: TRBV3-1; CDR3aa: CASKEQGSNQPQHF; CDR3nt: TGTGCCAGCAAAGAACAGGGTAGCAATCAGCCCCAGCATTTT
j_gene: TRBJ1-6; abundance: NA; d_gene: TRBD1; v_gene: TRBV23-1; CDR3aa: CASSFRDSYNSPLHF; CDR3nt: TGCGCCAGCAGTTTCCGGGACAGTTATAATTCACCCCTCCACTTT
j_gene: TRBJ2-7; abundance: NA; d_gene: TRBD1; v_gene: TRBV12-3/TRBV12-4; CDR3aa: CASGQEAGRIYEQYF; CDR3nt: TGTGCCAGCGGACAGGAGGCAGGGAGAATTTACGAGCAGTACTTC